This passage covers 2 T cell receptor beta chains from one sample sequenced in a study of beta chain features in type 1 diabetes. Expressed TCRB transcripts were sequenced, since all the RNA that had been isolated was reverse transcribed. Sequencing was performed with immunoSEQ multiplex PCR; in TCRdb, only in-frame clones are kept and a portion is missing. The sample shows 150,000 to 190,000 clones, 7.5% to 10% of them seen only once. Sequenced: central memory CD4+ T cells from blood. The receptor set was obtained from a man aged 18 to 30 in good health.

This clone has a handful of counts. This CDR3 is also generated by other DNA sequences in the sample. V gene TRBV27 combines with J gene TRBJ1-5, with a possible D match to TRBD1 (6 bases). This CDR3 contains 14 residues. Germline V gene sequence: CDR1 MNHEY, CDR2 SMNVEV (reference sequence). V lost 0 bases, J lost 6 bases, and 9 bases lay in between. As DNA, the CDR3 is TGTGCCAGCAGTTTATCGGACAGTAGTCAGCCCCAGCATTTT. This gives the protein CASSLSDSSQPQHF.

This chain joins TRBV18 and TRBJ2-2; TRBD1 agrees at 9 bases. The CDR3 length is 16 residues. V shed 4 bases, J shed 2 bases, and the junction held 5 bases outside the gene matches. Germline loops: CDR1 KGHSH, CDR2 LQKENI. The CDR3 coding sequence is TGTGCCAGCTCACTATCACAGGGGGCTAACACCGGGGAGCTGTTTTTT. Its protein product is CASSLSQGANTGELFF.